This TCR beta chain was captured by sequencing in a study of Graves' ophthalmopathy and Graves' hyperthyroidism. Study-wide results and caveats: Ophthalmopathy cases were distinguished from stable hyperthyroidism by a 13-signature model, reaching just over 85% sensitivity and 81.08% specificity.

RNA transcripts were the source from which TCR beta CDR3 regions were amplified. HTBI primers were used in a first-round RT-PCR, which preceded a second-round multiplex PCR. A single record per CDR3 protein comes from TCRdb applying MiXCR to the multiplex PCR reads. The repertoire has around 1,000,000 distinct CDR3 sequences, about 40% of them found once; the top ten carry roughly 10%. Trimming removed 4 bases from V and 3 bases from J; junction bases left unmatched: 12. This CDR3 region has 18 residues. Germline loops: CDR1 MGHDK, CDR2 SYGVNS. Concerning this clonotype itself: Its antigen is currently unknown.

Source material: peripheral blood or thyroid tissue (not recorded which). This receptor was identified in an adult man with Graves' hyperthyroidism. The chain couples TRBV25-1 to TRBJ1-6, with 7 bases lining up with TRBD1. CDR3 loop: CASSAHLLGTDYNSPLHF. CDR3 sequence (DNA): TGTGCCAGCAGTGCTCACCTTCTCGGGACAGACTATAATTCACCCCTCCACTTT. The full variable domain, in which reference TRBV25-1 and TRBJ1-6 provide the parts outside the CDR3, is EADIYQTPRYLVIGTGKKITLECSQTMGHDKMYWYQQDPGMELHLIHYSYGVNSTEKGDLSSESTVSRIRTEHFPLTLESARPSHTSQYLCASSAHLLGTDYNSPLHFGNGTRLTVT.